Below, 31 T cell receptor beta chains from the same sample are listed, as sequenced in a study of blood T cell repertoires in COVID-19. Libraries were prepared by immunoSEQ multiplex PCR; TCRdb keeps only in-frame clonotypes and omits some of them. Here the sample spans about 80,000 clones, around 92% being singletons. The sequenced sample was peripheral blood. The origin of the receptors is a woman between 45 and 60 years old in a cohort sampled during active COVID-19.

The chain carries TRBV5-8 and TRBJ2-5; TRBD2 matches at 11 bases. This CDR3 comprises 16 residues. Trimming at V came to 4 bases and at J to 4 bases, leaving 9 bases not matched to a gene. CDR1 and CDR2 from the germline V gene are SGHTS and YDEGEE. The CDR3 is CASSTGLAGGGETQYF. The CDR3 nucleotides read TGTGCCAGCAGCACAGGACTAGCGGGCGGGGGAGAGACCCAGTACTTC.

This chain uses TRBV5-1 with TRBJ2-3; TRBD2 might be the D (7 bases). The CDR3 runs to 15 residues. V lost 7 bases and J lost 0, with 15 bases in between. The germline V gene has CDR1 SGHRS and CDR2 YFSETQ. CDR3 region: CASGKGGASTDTQYF. In DNA, the CDR3 is TGCGCCAGCGGCAAGGGGGGGGCAAGCACAGATACGCAGTATTTT.

The chain is built from TRBV10-3 and TRBJ1-2; D possibly corresponds to TRBD1 (5 bases). This CDR3 has 15 amino acids. Germline-derived CDR1 and CDR2 are ENHRY and SYGVKD. V was shortened by 3 bases and J by 6 bases, with 17 bases between the two germline ends. CDR3 DNA: TGTGCCATCAGTGACTTGGGGCAGGGCCTACATGGCTACACCTTC. It translates to CAISDLGQGLHGYTF.

This rearrangement joins TRBV28 to TRBJ2-2; 9 bases match TRBD2. J gave up 3 bases and V 2 bases, and 1 base lay outside the gene matches. CDR1 is MDHEN and CDR2 is SYDVKM in the germline V gene. The CDR3 totals 15 residues. This CDR3 reads CASSLTSGYTGELFF. The CDR3, as DNA: TGTGCCAGCAGTTTAACTAGCGGGTACACCGGGGAGCTGTTTTTT. The whole variable domain, remainder taken from reference TRBV28 and TRBJ2-2, is DVKVTQSSRYLVKRTGEKVFLECVQDMDHENMFWYRQDPGLGLRLIYFSYDVKMKEKGDIPEGYSVSREKKERFSLILESASTNQTSMYLCASSLTSGYTGELFFGEGSRLTVL.

The V gene is TRBV9, the J gene TRBJ2-2; D is undetermined. The germline V gene encodes CDR1 SGDLS and CDR2 YYNGEE. Trimming cost V 4 bases and J 3 bases, with 4 bases left between them. This CDR3 has 12 amino acids. The CDR3 DNA reads as TGTGCCAGCAGCTCATACACCGGGGAGCTGTTTTTT. Encoded protein: CASSSYTGELFF.

V is TRBV5-1 and J is TRBJ1-4; the D is unclear. The V gene's germline CDR1 is SGHRS and CDR2 YFSETQ. The germline V and J ends were trimmed by 4 bases and 5 bases, with 9 bases remaining between them. The CDR3 sequence is 13 residues long. CDR3 in DNA: TGCGCCAGCAGCGAGAACAGCAATGAAAAACTGTTTTTT. Translating it yields CASSENSNEKLFF.

This chain joins TRBV29-1 and TRBJ2-2; 7 positions agree with TRBD1. J gave up 4 bases and V 5 bases, and 7 bases lay outside the gene matches. Germline assignment: CDR1 SQVTM and CDR2 ANQGSEA. This CDR3 comprises 14 residues. CDR3 coding DNA: TGCAGCGTTCGACAGGGTCAGGTCACCGGGGAGCTGTTTTTT. It is translated as CSVRQGQVTGELFF.

The chain carries TRBV7-9 and TRBJ2-5; 8 nucleotides align to TRBD1. Germline V gene data show CDR1 as SEHNR and CDR2 as FQNEAQ (reference sequence). V lost 6 bases and J lost 4; bases outside the gene matches: 7. The CDR3 consists of 14 residues. CDR3 sequence: CASRKGTGGETQYF. The DNA of the CDR3 is TGTGCCAGCAGGAAGGGAACAGGGGGAGAGACCCAGTACTTC.

This clone showed up just a few times. The J gene is TRBJ1-5, the V gene TRBV28; 8 bases are a match to TRBD1. The CDR3 covers 14 residues. Germline-derived CDR1 and CDR2 are MDHEN and SYDVKM. J lost 3 bases, V lost 4 bases, and 2 bases had no gene match. In DNA form, the CDR3 reads TGTGCCAGCAGTTCGACAGGGGCCAATCAGCCCCAGCATTTT. This sequence encodes CASSSTGANQPQHF.

The rearrangement uses TRBV27 and TRBJ1-2, with a weak D call TRBD1 (6 bases). V dropped 6 bases and J dropped 8 bases, with 16 bases sitting between them. Germline values: CDR1 MNHEY, CDR2 SMNVEV (reference sequence). The CDR3 extends over 13 amino acids. In DNA form, the CDR3 reads TGTGCCAGCAGGCCAGGGGTAGGGCAAGGCTACACCTTC. Translated: CASRPGVGQGYTF.

The gene calls are TRBV19 and TRBJ1-2, with 7 positions matching TRBD1. CDR3 size: 18 residues. The V segment lost 8 bases and the J segment 0 bases; nucleotides outside the gene matches: 18. Germline-derived CDR1 and CDR2 are LNHDA and SQIVND (reference sequence). The CDR3 is CASSLLGDSYLTNYGYTF. CDR3 in DNA: TGTGCCAGTTCCCTCCTCGGGGACAGCTATTTAACTAACTATGGCTACACCTTC. Filled out from reference TRBV19 and TRBJ1-2, the complete variable domain reads DGGITQSPKYLFRKEGQNVTLSCEQNLNHDAMYWYRQDPGQGLRLIYYSQIVNDFQKGDIAEGYSVSREKKESFPLTVTSAQKNPTAFYLCASSLLGDSYLTNYGYTFGSGTRLTVV.

V gene TRBV5-8 combines with J gene TRBJ1-2; 9 bases line up with TRBD1. Looked up from germline, CDR1 is SGHTS and CDR2 is YDEGEE. The CDR3 length is 13 residues. V was clipped by 5 bases and J by 7 bases; unmatched bases: 6. The CDR3 sequence: CASRLDRGFGYTF. The CDR3 DNA follows: TGTGCCAGCAGACTGGACAGGGGATTTGGCTACACCTTC.

This clone was observed a single time. The chain recombines TRBV30 with TRBJ2-1, with D perhaps matching TRBD2 (6 bases). Germline V gene lookup returns CDR1 GTSNPN and CDR2 SVGIG (reference sequence). Trimming removed 0 bases at V and 7 bases at J, with 19 bases between. The CDR3 covers 16 residues. CDR3 protein: CAWSVLSGSFKNEQFF. For the CDR3, the DNA is TGTGCCTGGAGTGTACTATCCGGGAGTTTCAAGAATGAGCAGTTCTTC.

The rearrangement links TRBV5-1 to TRBJ2-7, with TRBD2 matching 12 bases. Germline CDR1 and CDR2: SGHRS and YFSETQ. The CDR3 extends over 15 amino acids. J was trimmed by 4 bases and V by 3 bases; bases with no gene match: 5. DNA for the CDR3: TGCGCCAGCAGCTCCGGAACTAGCGGGAGGTACGAGCAGTACTTC. Its protein is CASSSGTSGRYEQYF. Full variable domain (rest looked up from reference TRBV5-1 and TRBJ2-7): KAGVTQTPRYLIKTRGQQVTLSCSPISGHRSVSWYQQTPGQGLQFLFEYFSETQRNKGNFPGRFSGRQFSNSRSEMNVSTLELGDSALYLCASSSGTSGRYEQYFGPGTRLTVT.

The chain couples TRBV6-5 to TRBJ1-5, with a tentative D call TRBD1 (6 bases). The CDR3 has 15 residues. Germline V CDR1 and CDR2: MNHEY, SVGAGI. V was trimmed by 0 bases and J by 2 bases, leaving 8 bases between them. The CDR3 spells CASSYSYRGNQPQHF. The CDR3 DNA follows: TGTGCCAGCAGTTACTCGTACAGGGGCAATCAGCCCCAGCATTTT.

The V and J genes are TRBV19 and TRBJ2-1; 13 nucleotides line up with TRBD2. Germline V gene sequence: CDR1 LNHDA, CDR2 SQIVND (reference sequence). The CDR3 consists of 15 residues. With V trimmed by 5 bases and J by 6 bases, 4 bases remained unmatched. The CDR3 region has the DNA TGTGCCAGTAGTCTCCGGACTAGCGGGAGCAATGAGCAGTTCTTC. Encoded protein: CASSLRTSGSNEQFF.

The CDR3 DNA is TGTGCCAGCAGTTACTCGACTCACAATGAGCAGTTCTTC. The encoded protein is CASSYSTHNEQFF. This chain uses TRBV6-5 with TRBJ2-1, with unresolved D. V lost 0 bases to trimming and J lost 5 bases, with 5 bases between them. Germline V gene data show CDR1 as MNHEY and CDR2 as SVGAGI. The CDR3 is 13 amino acids.

The chain couples TRBV5-1 to TRBJ2-2; 7 bases are shared with TRBD2. Germline-derived CDR1 and CDR2 are SGHRS and YFSETQ. Trimming cost V 0 bases and J 3 bases; bases outside gene matches: 2. CDR3 length: 15 amino acids. The CDR3: CASSLASGHTGELFF. Here the CDR3 DNA reads TGCGCCAGCAGCTTGGCTAGCGGTCACACCGGGGAGCTGTTTTTT.

V usage is TRBV24-1 and J usage is TRBJ2-3; possibly TRBD2 for D (6 bases). The germline V gene has CDR1 KGHDR and CDR2 SFDVKD. This CDR3 has 14 residues. Deletions cut 8 bases from V and 1 base from J, with 12 bases between. CDR3 bases: TGTGCCACCAAGGGATCGGGGGGCACAGATACGCAGTATTTT. Translation gives CATKGSGGTDTQYF.

Here the CDR3 DNA reads TGTGCCAGCAGTCGTTTTTATGGCTACACCTTC. This sequence encodes CASSRFYGYTF. This chain links TRBV12-3 or TRBV12-4 with TRBJ1-2; D call uncertain. The CDR3 consists of 11 residues. V was trimmed by 5 bases and J by 5 bases, leaving 6 bases between them.

This clone was seen just once. The rearrangement uses TRBV27 and TRBJ2-1; TRBD2 agrees at 8 bases. This CDR3 has 15 residues. CDR1 MNHEY and CDR2 SMNVEV come from the germline V gene (reference sequence). Trimming cost V 7 bases and J 6 bases; bases outside gene matches: 11. The CDR3 nucleotides are TGTGCCAGCACCGGTTACAACGGGACTAGCAATGAGCAGTTCTTC. It codes for CASTGYNGTSNEQFF.

This chain connects TRBV6-5 to TRBJ2-7; TRBD2 might be the D (7 bases). V shed 5 bases and J shed 2 bases, with 10 bases lying between them. The CDR3 consists of 13 residues. From germline, CDR1 is MNHEY and CDR2 SVGAGI. The CDR3 reads CASSKGGTYEQYF. CDR3 bases: TGTGCCAGCAGTAAGGGGGGGACCTACGAGCAGTACTTC.

CDR3 sequence reads: CASSVRTGNIEKLFF. The CDR3 DNA sequence: TGTGCCAGCAGTGTAAGGACAGGGAATATTGAAAAACTGTTTTTT. The V and J genes are TRBV28 and TRBJ1-4; 8 nucleotides match TRBD1. CDR3 length: 15 residues. V lost 5 bases to trimming and J lost 7 bases; unmatched junction nucleotides: 9. Germline loops: CDR1 MDHEN, CDR2 SYDVKM.

There are a few counts of this clone. The chain carries TRBV5-1 and TRBJ2-2; 12 positions agree with TRBD2. The germline gives CDR1 SGHRS, CDR2 YFSETQ. V lost 3 bases, J lost 4 bases, and 4 bases stayed unmatched. CDR3 length: 16 residues. The CDR3 protein is CASSSGLAGFTGELFF. The CDR3 nucleotides are TGCGCCAGCAGCTCCGGACTAGCGGGATTCACCGGGGAGCTGTTTTTT.

The rearrangement uses TRBV5-1 and TRBJ2-1, with D maybe TRBD2 (5 bases). Germline lookup yields CDR1 SGHRS and CDR2 YFSETQ. This CDR3 contains 12 residues. V gave up 3 bases and J gave up 6 bases, with 7 bases separating them. The DNA of the CDR3 is TGCGCCAGCAGCTGGACTTTCAATGAGCAGTTCTTC. This codes for CASSWTFNEQFF.

V usage is TRBV6-6 and J usage is TRBJ1-5; tentatively, D is TRBD1 (5 bases). The germline CDR1 and CDR2 sequences are MNHNY and SVGAGI (reference sequence). Trimming took off 8 bases at V and 4 bases at J, with 21 bases between the two ends. The CDR3 is 16 residues long. CDR3: CASRSFLDKGNQPQHF. CDR3 bases: TGTGCCAGCCGCTCATTTCTAGACAAGGGGAATCAGCCCCAGCATTTT.

The V call is TRBV24-1, the J call TRBJ2-1; 7 bases fit TRBD1. Germline V gives CDR1 KGHDR, CDR2 SFDVKD. The trim removed 3 bases at V and 5 bases at J, leaving 6 bases unmatched. This CDR3 has 15 residues. The CDR3 DNA reads TGTGCCACCAGTGATCGGGACAGAATAGACAATGAGCAGTTCTTC. Translated, it gives CATSDRDRIDNEQFF.

This chain links TRBV5-1 with TRBJ2-7; the match to TRBD2 covers 7 bases. V shed 2 bases, J shed 3 bases, and the junction held 8 bases outside the gene matches. The germline CDR1 and CDR2 sequences are SGHRS and YFSETQ. This CDR3 has 15 residues. The CDR3 coding sequence is TGCGCCAGCAGCTTAGGTAGCGGGTACAGCTACGAGCAGTACTTC. It is translated as CASSLGSGYSYEQYF.

The chain combines TRBV5-1 with TRBJ2-5, with 11 bases fitting TRBD2. The junction had 3 bases not matched to a gene; V was cut back by 4 bases and J by 7 bases. The CDR3 covers 13 residues. Per the germline V gene, CDR1 is SGHRS and CDR2 is YFSETQ. CDR3 amino acids: CASSIGTSGTQYF. CDR3 in DNA: TGCGCCAGCAGCATAGGGACTAGCGGGACCCAGTACTTC.

This chain joins TRBV4-1 and TRBJ1-1; 7 nucleotides agree with TRBD1. V was clipped by 1 base and J by 6 bases; unmatched bases: 5. The CDR3 consists of 14 residues. Germline CDR1 MGHRA, CDR2 YSYEKL. CDR3 residues: CASSQVSGQSEAFF. As DNA, the CDR3 is TGCGCCAGCAGCCAAGTATCGGGACAGTCTGAAGCTTTCTTT.

This clone was seen only once. This rearrangement joins TRBV29-1 to TRBJ1-4; D not resolved. The germline V and J ends were trimmed by 3 bases and 8 bases, with 10 bases remaining between them. The CDR3 runs to 12 residues. Per germline, CDR1 SQVTM and CDR2 ANQGSEA. The CDR3 DNA reads TGCAGCGTTGATAGCATCGGAGAAAAACTGTTTTTT. Translation gives CSVDSIGEKLFF.